What follows are 6 T cell receptor beta chains derived from one specimen sequenced in a study of OX40 agonist ivuxolimab in advanced cancers. TCRdb's table, derived via immunoSEQ multiplex PCR, lists solely in-frame clones and lacks some. The top ten hold about 0.31% of the sample, which has more than 85,000 clones, about nine tenths seen once. Material: CD4+ or CD8+ T cells sorted from blood, obtained in a trial of the OX40 agonist ivuxolimab. The origin of the receptors is an adult with an advanced solid tumor such as melanoma, head and neck, liver or kidney cancer.

This chain links TRBV11-1 with TRBJ1-4, with a possible D match to TRBD1 (6 bases). The CDR3 length is 15 residues. Trimming took off 5 bases at V and 3 bases at J, with 13 bases between the two ends. Germline V lookup: CDR1 SGHAT, CDR2 FQDESV (reference sequence). This CDR3 is CASSPLDRPNEKLFF. Written as DNA, the CDR3 is TGTGCCAGCAGCCCACTGGACAGACCTAATGAAAAACTGTTTTTT.

This sequence joins TRBV4-1 and TRBJ2-1; D remains ambiguous. Per the germline V gene, CDR1 is MGHRA and CDR2 is YSYEKL. V dropped 0 bases and J dropped 0 bases, with 9 bases sitting between them. This CDR3 has 16 residues. CDR3 residues: CASSQDRWSSYNEQFF. CDR3 nucleotides: TGCGCCAGCAGCCAAGATCGATGGAGCTCCTACAATGAGCAGTTCTTC.

This chain links TRBV7-2 with TRBJ2-2, with 13 bases lining up with TRBD2. V lost 2 bases, J lost 6 bases, and 3 bases stayed unmatched. This CDR3 has 16 amino acids. Germline V gene data show CDR1 as SGHTA and CDR2 as FQGNSA. The chain's CDR3 is CASSLLLAGGPGELFF. The DNA for the CDR3 is TGTGCCAGCAGCTTATTACTAGCGGGAGGGCCCGGGGAGCTGTTTTTT.

This rearrangement joins TRBV5-1 to TRBJ2-3; the D is unclear. This CDR3 comprises 12 residues. The germline V gene encodes CDR1 SGHRS and CDR2 YFSETQ. Trimming removed 4 bases at V and 5 bases at J, with 8 bases between. The DNA of the CDR3 is TGCGCCAGCAGCGCCATGCAAGATACGCAGTATTTT. Protein sequence: CASSAMQDTQYF.

This chain connects TRBV14 to TRBJ2-3; D perhaps matches TRBD2 (5 bases). Trimming shortened V by 5 bases and J by 2 bases, and 11 bases separated the two germline ends. Germline V gene lookup returns CDR1 SGHDN and CDR2 FVKESK. The CDR3 is 14 amino acids. CDR3 coding DNA: TGTGCCAGCAGCAGAGGGTTTTTCACAGATACGCAGTATTTT. Protein product: CASSRGFFTDTQYF. Using reference TRBV14 and TRBJ2-3 for the parts outside the CDR3, the full variable domain is EAGVTQFPSHSVIEKGQTVTLRCDPISGHDNLYWYRRVMGKEIKFLLHFVKESKQDESGMPNNRFLAERTGGTYSTLKVQPAELEDSGVYFCASSRGFFTDTQYFGPGTRLTVL.

V usage is TRBV28 and J usage is TRBJ2-1, with 15 positions matching TRBD2. This CDR3 region has 14 residues. Losses at the gene ends were 2 bases for V and 14 bases for J; bases not matched to a gene: 4. CDR1 MDHEN and CDR2 SYDVKM come from the germline V gene. The CDR3 coding sequence is TGTGCCAGCAGTTTACACGGACTAGCGGGAGGGGAGTTCTTC. It specifies CASSLHGLAGGEFF.